These 21 T cell receptor beta chains share one sample of origin, sequenced in a study of blood T cell repertoires in COVID-19. Assay used: immunoSEQ multiplex PCR; TCRdb lists only in-frame clones, some missing. The data show around 84,000 clones, 80% seen once. The sample comprised peripheral blood. The receptor source for this set is a woman aged 40 to 49 with active or convalescent COVID-19.

By its share, this clone is medium-sized (0.01 to 0.1%). The chain combines TRBV5-5 with TRBJ1-5; TRBD1 matches at 8 bases. Germline values: CDR1 SGHKS, CDR2 YYEKEE (reference sequence). This CDR3 contains 15 residues. V gave up 0 bases and J gave up 1 base; unmatched junction bases: 0. In DNA, the CDR3 is TGTGCCAGCAGCTTGGACAGGGGGAGCAATCAGCCCCAGCATTTT. Protein product: CASSLDRGSNQPQHF.

A single count supports this clone. J is TRBJ2-5 and V is TRBV18; D is unresolved. Germline V lookup: CDR1 KGHSH, CDR2 LQKENI. V was pared by 3 bases and J by 1 base, with 12 bases between. The CDR3 loop spans 15 amino acids. The CDR3 loop reads CASSPRFAAQETQYF. CDR3 DNA sequence: TGTGCCAGCTCACCTCGGTTTGCGGCCCAAGAGACCCAGTACTTC. The full variable domain, with the rest looked up from reference TRBV18 and TRBJ2-5, is NAGVMQNPRHLVRRRGQEARLRCSPMKGHSHVYWYRQLPEEGLKFMVYLQKENIIDESGMPKERFSAEFPKEGPSILRIQQVVRGDSAAYFCASSPRFAAQETQYFGPGTRLLVL.

The genes are TRBV6-5 and TRBJ1-2, with D unresolved. In germline, CDR1 is MNHEY, CDR2 SVGAGI. V was pared by 0 bases and J by 5 bases, with 10 bases between. The CDR3 covers 14 residues. CDR3 sequence (DNA): TGTGCCAGCAGTTACTCCCGCAGAGGATATGGCTACACCTTC. Protein sequence: CASSYSRRGYGYTF.

This chain connects TRBV5-4 to TRBJ2-7, with TRBD2 identical over 7 bases. Germline CDR1 SGHNT, CDR2 YYREEE (reference sequence). The CDR3 is made up of 15 amino acids. The junction had 7 bases not matched to a gene; V was cut back by 0 bases and J by 4 bases. CDR3 sequence (DNA): TGTGCCAGCAGCTTGGGTGCGGGAGTCCCGTACGAGCAGTACTTC. This encodes CASSLGAGVPYEQYF.

V and J are TRBV6-5 and TRBJ1-5; D is perhaps TRBD1 (5 bases). Germline lookup yields CDR1 MNHEY and CDR2 SVGAGI. This CDR3 has 14 residues. The V and J ends lost 5 bases and 2 bases respectively, with 10 bases between them. The CDR3 loop reads CASSPGQGNQPQHF. The DNA for the CDR3 is TGTGCCAGCAGTCCAGGGCAAGGCAATCAGCCCCAGCATTTT.

This chain connects TRBV5-1 to TRBJ2-3; D is undetermined. V was cut by 1 base and J by 10 bases, with 16 bases left in between. Per the germline V gene, CDR1 is SGHRS and CDR2 is YFSETQ. The CDR3 is 14 residues long. CDR3: CASSLIGDVLSQYF. The CDR3 bases are TGCGCCAGCAGCTTGATAGGAGACGTGTTATCGCAGTATTTT.

V and J are TRBV4-3 and TRBJ2-7; 7 bases agree with TRBD1. The CDR3 loop spans 15 amino acids. V dropped 0 bases and J dropped 2; count of bases not matched to a gene: 4. CDR1 is LGHNA, CDR2 YSLEER, per germline. The CDR3 DNA sequence: TGCGCCAGCAGCCAAGATCGGACAGGCCCCTACGAGCAGTACTTC. Its translation is CASSQDRTGPYEQYF.

The rearrangement links TRBV7-2 to TRBJ1-5; 8 bases are a match to TRBD1. The junction had 9 bases not matched to a gene; V was cut back by 5 bases and J by 3 bases. There are 16 residues in the CDR3. Germline V lookup: CDR1 SGHTA, CDR2 FQGNSA. As DNA, the CDR3 is TGTGCCAGCAGCCCCGGGACAGGCGTATACAATCAGCCCCAGCATTTT. Protein: CASSPGTGVYNQPQHF.

The chain carries TRBV7-2 and TRBJ2-3; TRBD2 might be the D (5 bases). Germline values: CDR1 SGHTA, CDR2 FQGNSA. Trimming took 3 bases from V and 0 from J, leaving 19 bases between them. The CDR3 length is 18 residues. CDR3 loop: CASSLALARSYSTDTQYF. The CDR3 DNA is TGTGCCAGCAGCTTGGCTCTAGCCCGCTCTTATAGCACAGATACGCAGTATTTT.

The count of this clone is one. The identical CDR3 is also encoded by other nucleotide sequences in the sample. V and J are TRBV18 and TRBJ1-5, with unresolved D. Trimming removed 3 bases at V and 2 bases at J, with 5 bases between. This CDR3 comprises 13 residues. The germline CDR1 and CDR2 sequences are KGHSH and LQKENI. CDR3 coding DNA: TGTGCCAGCTCACCCACAGGCAATCAGCCCCAGCATTTT. Amino acids: CASSPTGNQPQHF.

V and J are TRBV18 and TRBJ1-1; TRBD1 is a possible D gene (6 bases). The CDR3 contains 13 residues. The germline V and J ends were trimmed by 3 bases and 4 bases, with 9 bases remaining between them. Germline CDR1 and CDR2: KGHSH and LQKENI. The CDR3 DNA sequence: TGTGCCAGCTCACCGCAGGGGAGCACTGAAGCTTTCTTT. It yields the protein CASSPQGSTEAFF.

The V and J genes are TRBV6-2 or TRBV6-3 and TRBJ2-2; perhaps TRBD2 as D (5 bases). Trimming removed 4 bases from V and 6 bases from J, with 15 bases in between. CDR1 MNHEY and CDR2 SVGEGT come from the germline V gene. The CDR3 has 15 amino acids. The CDR3 loop reads CASSSTTQWPGELFF. Here the CDR3 DNA reads TGTGCCAGCAGTTCGACTACCCAGTGGCCCGGGGAGCTGTTTTTT.

The CDR3 nucleotides are TGTGCCAGCAGTCGAGAGGGTCGCAATCAGCCCCAGCATTTT. This codes for CASSREGRNQPQHF. The genes are TRBV6-5 and TRBJ1-5, with D unclear. V was trimmed by 5 bases and J by 2 bases, leaving 10 bases between them. The CDR3 runs 14 residues. Germline CDR1 is MNHEY and CDR2 is SVGAGI.

The genes are TRBV6-2 or TRBV6-3 and TRBJ2-3, with 13 positions matching TRBD2. The CDR3 consists of 16 residues. With V trimmed by 4 bases and J by 4 bases, 5 bases remained unmatched. Germline V gives CDR1 MNHEY, CDR2 SVGEGT. DNA for the CDR3: TGTGCCAGCAGTTCTGGACTAGCGGGAGTGTCAGATACGCAGTATTTT. It is translated as CASSSGLAGVSDTQYF.

This clone appeared once. The chain employs TRBV6-2 or TRBV6-3 and TRBJ1-5; D is possibly TRBD1 (6 bases). CDR1 is MNHEY and CDR2 is SVGEGT in the germline V gene. The V end was cut by 2 bases, the J end by 11 bases, with 16 bases between. This CDR3 is 14 amino acids long. CDR3 DNA sequence: TGTGCCAGCAGTTACGCCAAGGGGGACGGGGCCCAGCATTTT. It encodes CASSYAKGDGAQHF.

CDR3: CASSESARGYEQYF. For the CDR3, the DNA is TGTGCCAGCAGTGAATCGGCGAGAGGGTACGAGCAGTACTTC. The chain couples TRBV25-1 to TRBJ2-7, with D perhaps TRBD2 (5 bases). Germline V lookup: CDR1 MGHDK, CDR2 SYGVNS. The CDR3 sequence is 14 residues long. V was pared by 1 base and J by 4 bases, with 11 bases between.

V gene TRBV6-5 combines with J gene TRBJ2-1, with D unclear. CDR1 is MNHEY and CDR2 is SVGAGI in the germline V gene. V shed 7 bases and J shed 10 bases, with 11 bases lying between them. The CDR3 contains 11 residues. This CDR3 reads CASTSFREQFF. In nucleotides, the CDR3 is TGTGCCAGCACTAGTTTCCGCGAGCAGTTCTTC.

CDR3 region: CASSVEAGGVGEAFF. The CDR3 bases are TGTGCCAGCAGCGTAGAAGCTGGGGGCGTCGGTGAAGCTTTCTTT. The V call is TRBV9, the J call TRBJ1-1, with a weak D call TRBD1 (6 bases). CDR3 length equals 15 residues. V was clipped by 0 bases and J by 7 bases, with 16 bases between them. Germline V gene lookup returns CDR1 SGDLS and CDR2 YYNGEE.

On this clone itself: Other DNA sequences in the same sample also yield this CDR3. This chain joins TRBV10-3 and TRBJ2-5, with 7 bases lining up with TRBD1. Germline V gene sequence: CDR1 ENHRY, CDR2 SYGVKD. The V and J ends lost 2 bases and 2 bases, in that order; junction bases with no gene match: 2. The CDR3 covers 14 residues. The CDR3 is CAISEGTAQETQYF. CDR3 coding DNA: TGTGCCATCAGTGAGGGGACAGCTCAAGAGACCCAGTACTTC.

The genes are TRBV7-9 and TRBJ1-4; 8 positions agree with TRBD1. This CDR3 spans 15 amino acids. CDR1 and CDR2 (germline): SEHNR, FQNEAQ (reference sequence). V lost 3 bases and J lost 7; bases outside the gene matches: 7. The CDR3 DNA reads as TGTGCCAGCAGCTTTTATCAGGGGGCGGGTGAAAAACTGTTTTTT. This encodes CASSFYQGAGEKLFF.

The chain links TRBV7-9 to TRBJ2-4, with D possibly being TRBD1 (6 bases). This CDR3 has 16 residues. V lost 5 bases and J lost 0, with 14 bases in between. Germline V gene lookup returns CDR1 SEHNR and CDR2 FQNEAQ (reference sequence). The CDR3 region is CASSRGQTLAKNIQYF. The CDR3 DNA reads TGTGCCAGCAGCCGAGGACAGACACTAGCCAAAAACATTCAGTACTTC.